The 28 T cell receptor beta chains in this list originate from one sample, sequenced in a study of blood T cell repertoires in COVID-19. Produced via immunoSEQ multiplex PCR; TCRdb's table is partial and in-frame only. The sample contains around 140,000 clones, around four fifths of which appear only once. The sequencing sample was made of peripheral blood. These receptors were taken from a human donor in a cohort sampled during active COVID-19.

The CDR3 DNA is TGTGCCAGCTCACCGACAGGTGGGGGTTCACCCCTCCACTTT. Translated: CASSPTGGGSPLHF. The chain has TRBV18 and TRBJ1-6; possibly TRBD1 for D (6 bases). The V gene's germline CDR1 is KGHSH and CDR2 LQKENI. This CDR3 comprises 14 residues. The germline V and J ends were trimmed by 3 bases and 9 bases, with 12 bases remaining between them.

The V gene is TRBV14, the J gene TRBJ2-3; D is possibly TRBD2 (6 bases). This CDR3 has 16 amino acids. V was shortened by 6 bases and J by 3 bases, with 19 bases between the two germline ends. CDR1 is SGHDN, CDR2 FVKESK, per germline. CDR3 loop: CASSRYSGTFTDTQYF. CDR3 coding DNA: TGTGCCAGCAGTCGATATTCCGGGACTTTTACAGATACGCAGTATTTT.

Comments on this clone: This sample includes further DNA sequences coding for the same CDR3. The CDR3 sequence is CASSTRLAGTDTQYF. The CDR3 coding sequence is TGTGCCAGCAGCACCAGACTAGCGGGCACAGATACGCAGTATTTT. This sequence joins TRBV7-2 and TRBJ2-3, with 9 bases identical to TRBD2. Germline V gene sequence: CDR1 SGHTA, CDR2 FQGNSA. CDR3 length: 15 residues. Trimming took 5 bases from V and 1 from J; bases not matched to a gene: 4.

The V and J genes are TRBV6-8 and TRBJ1-2, with 9 nucleotides matching TRBD1. This CDR3 has 13 residues. The V gene end was trimmed by 11 bases and the J gene end by 7 bases; junction bases not matched to a gene: 11. Per the germline V gene, CDR1 is MNHGY and CDR2 is SAAAGT. CDR3 amino acids: CARRDRVYRGYTF. CDR3 in DNA: TGTGCCCGTCGGGACAGGGTATATCGTGGCTACACCTTC.

This clone was observed a handful of times. The chain carries TRBV6-2 or TRBV6-3 and TRBJ1-5; 8 positions match TRBD1. Trimming took 1 base from V and 2 from J; bases not matched to a gene: 4. Germline assignment: CDR1 MNHEY and CDR2 SVGEGT. The CDR3 length is 16 residues. The CDR3 DNA reads as TGTGCCAGCAGTTACTGGGGCAGGGGGCGCAATCAGCCCCAGCATTTT. Translation gives CASSYWGRGRNQPQHF.

V usage is TRBV19 and J usage is TRBJ1-2; TRBD1 is a possible D gene (5 bases). With 1 base removed from V and 7 bases from J, the gap between germline ends came to 13 bases. The CDR3 has 14 residues. Looked up from germline, CDR1 is LNHDA and CDR2 is SQIVND (reference sequence). CDR3 sequence (DNA): TGTGCCAGTAGTATAGTAGGGGCTCTTCGTGGCTACACCTTC. Translating gives CASSIVGALRGYTF.

The chain links TRBV2 to TRBJ1-2, with TRBD1 matching over 8 bases. The CDR3 sequence is 12 residues long. From germline, CDR1 is SNHLY and CDR2 FYNNEI. V dropped 5 bases and J dropped 5; count of bases not matched to a gene: 1. This chain's CDR3 is CASSTGGYGYTF. In DNA form, the CDR3 reads TGTGCCAGCAGTACAGGGGGATATGGCTACACCTTC.

The chain carries TRBV5-1 and TRBJ2-2, with D hard to call. The ends were cut back, 4 bases at V and 1 base at J, with 8 bases in the middle. CDR3 length: 14 residues. Germline values: CDR1 SGHRS, CDR2 YFSETQ. The CDR3 bases are TGCGCCAGCAGCGCGCTAGGGAACACCGGGGAGCTGTTTTTT. It specifies CASSALGNTGELFF.

The V and J genes are TRBV19 and TRBJ2-2, with 7 positions matching TRBD2. Germline CDR1 and CDR2: LNHDA and SQIVND (reference sequence). Trimming took 7 bases from V and 0 from J; bases not matched to a gene: 8. This CDR3 spans 16 amino acids. Written as DNA, the CDR3 is TGTGCCAGTATAGGGCTAGCGGAGCCGAACACCGGGGAGCTGTTTTTT. This encodes CASIGLAEPNTGELFF. The full variable domain, its missing parts supplied by reference TRBV19 and TRBJ2-2, is DGGITQSPKYLFRKEGQNVTLSCEQNLNHDAMYWYRQDPGQGLRLIYYSQIVNDFQKGDIAEGYSVSREKKESFPLTVTSAQKNPTAFYLCASIGLAEPNTGELFFGEGSRLTVL.

The chain joins TRBV11-1 to TRBJ1-2; no reliable D call. The CDR3 extends over 14 amino acids. V lost 2 bases, J lost 8 bases, and 15 bases lay in between. Germline lookup yields CDR1 SGHAT and CDR2 FQDESV (reference sequence). The CDR3 DNA is TGTGCCAGCAGCTTAAGCGACCGTGTGCAAGGCTACACCTTC. This encodes CASSLSDRVQGYTF.

The chain couples TRBV5-8 to TRBJ2-7; the D gene is possibly TRBD1 (5 bases). V lost 3 bases to trimming and J lost 2 bases, with 24 bases between them. The CDR3 covers 18 residues. Germline CDR1 reads SGHTS; CDR2 reads YDEGEE. This CDR3 is CASSSLLRTNKGAYEQYF. Here the CDR3 DNA reads TGTGCCAGCAGCTCCCTCCTGAGGACCAACAAAGGGGCCTACGAGCAGTACTTC.

The rearrangement links TRBV7-3 to TRBJ1-2; a possible D gene is TRBD1 (5 bases). Germline V gene data show CDR1 as SGHTA and CDR2 as FQGTGA. The CDR3 is 15 amino acids. Deletions cut 5 bases from V and 0 bases from J, with 13 bases between. CDR3 in DNA: TGTGCCAGCAGCGAAGGGGCAGTATCTAACTATGGCTACACCTTC. This translates into CASSEGAVSNYGYTF.

CDR3 protein: CATSDSGTGIGELFF. The CDR3, as DNA: TGTGCCACCAGTGATTCCGGGACAGGTATAGGGGAGCTGTTTTTT. The J gene is TRBJ2-2, the V gene TRBV24-1; 8 bases agree with TRBD1. J lost 8 bases, V lost 2 bases, and 6 bases had no gene match. CDR3 size: 15 residues. Germline lookup yields CDR1 KGHDR and CDR2 SFDVKD.

The chain has TRBV6-2 or TRBV6-3 and TRBJ2-3, with 9 bases matching TRBD1. Germline lookup yields CDR1 MNHEY and CDR2 SVGEGT. V shed 5 bases, J shed 6 bases, and the junction held 9 bases outside the gene matches. CDR3 size: 15 residues. CDR3 loop: CASSPPQGAWDTQYF. Written as DNA, the CDR3 is TGTGCCAGCAGTCCCCCACAGGGGGCATGGGATACGCAGTATTTT.

The CDR3 DNA sequence: TGTGCCAGCAGCTTAAAGTTGGCAAAAAGAGATACGCAGTATTTT. Its translation is CASSLKLAKRDTQYF. The V gene is TRBV7-6, the J gene TRBJ2-3, with no clear D. Trimming shortened V by 2 bases and J by 5 bases, and 14 bases separated the two germline ends. From germline, CDR1 is SGHVS and CDR2 FNYEAQ. CDR3 length: 15 residues.

The chain joins TRBV6-2 or TRBV6-3 to TRBJ2-7; 12 bases are shared with TRBD2. CDR3 size: 19 residues. Germline trimming cut 1 base from V and 3 bases from J; bases unmatched to any gene: 13. Germline V gene data show CDR1 as MNHEY and CDR2 as SVGEGT. CDR3 loop: CASSYLDTGLAGHYYEQYF. The CDR3, as DNA: TGTGCCAGCAGTTACTTGGACACAGGACTAGCGGGGCACTACTACGAGCAGTACTTC.

This chain connects TRBV5-1 to TRBJ2-7; 7 nucleotides agree with TRBD1. Germline assignment: CDR1 SGHRS and CDR2 YFSETQ. The ends lost 0 bases at V and 3 bases at J; junction bases unmatched: 9. This CDR3 region has 16 residues. CDR3 coding DNA: TGCGCCAGCAGCTTGGAACAGCTAGCAGGGGGCTACGAGCAGTACTTC. It translates to CASSLEQLAGGYEQYF.

The chain joins TRBV28 to TRBJ1-5; 8 bases are a match to TRBD1. This CDR3 comprises 15 residues. The germline gives CDR1 MDHEN, CDR2 SYDVKM. Losses at the gene ends were 5 bases for V and 2 bases for J; bases not matched to a gene: 5. The CDR3 coding sequence is TGTGCCAGCAGTCCCTCGACAGGGGGCAATCAGCCCCAGCATTTT. Amino acids: CASSPSTGGNQPQHF.

The V and J genes are TRBV28 and TRBJ1-6, with a tentative D call TRBD1 (5 bases). Germline CDR1 MDHEN, CDR2 SYDVKM. V lost 0 bases and J lost 5, with 11 bases in between. The CDR3 is made up of 16 amino acids. This CDR3 is CASSLWRGTNNSPLHF. The CDR3 DNA is TGTGCCAGCAGTTTATGGCGGGGGACCAATAATTCACCCCTCCACTTT.

The chain recombines TRBV5-1 with TRBJ2-3; D gene ambiguous. The CDR3 has 15 amino acids. CDR1 SGHRS and CDR2 YFSETQ come from the germline V gene. V was clipped by 2 bases and J by 1 base, with 11 bases between them. This chain's CDR3 is CASSLIDIRTDTQYF. As DNA, the CDR3 is TGCGCCAGCAGCTTAATAGACATCCGCACAGATACGCAGTATTTT.

The chain carries TRBV11-2 and TRBJ2-3; D is undetermined. Germline CDR1 is SGHAT and CDR2 is FQNNGV. Deletions cut 7 bases from V and 2 bases from J, with 7 bases between. There are 12 residues in the CDR3. The CDR3 is CASKQYTDTQYF. In DNA form, the CDR3 reads TGTGCCAGCAAACAGTACACAGATACGCAGTATTTT.

The chain couples TRBV12-3 or TRBV12-4 to TRBJ1-1; TRBD1 is a possible D gene (5 bases). V was shortened by 10 bases and J by 8 bases, with 20 bases between the two germline ends. The CDR3 is made up of 13 amino acids. CDR3 residues: CANRVPTESEAFF. The CDR3, as DNA: TGTGCCAATCGGGTCCCGACAGAGAGCGAAGCTTTCTTT.

The chain couples TRBV9 to TRBJ2-7; 10 positions agree with TRBD1. CDR3 length: 15 residues. Germline trimming cut 4 bases from V and 0 bases from J; bases unmatched to any gene: 4. Germline assignment: CDR1 SGDLS and CDR2 YYNGEE. In DNA, the CDR3 is TGTGCCAGCAGCAAGTGGACAGGGGGCTCCTACGAGCAGTACTTC. Residues: CASSKWTGGSYEQYF.

The chain carries TRBV7-3 and TRBJ2-3, with 14 bases that match TRBD2. The V gene's germline CDR1 is SGHTA and CDR2 FQGTGA. The CDR3 runs to 16 residues. Trimming cost V 5 bases and J 5 bases; bases outside gene matches: 6. For the CDR3, the DNA is TGTGCCAGCAGCCTGGGACTAGCGGGAGTTGGAGATACGCAGTATTTT. It is translated as CASSLGLAGVGDTQYF.

V and J are TRBV18 and TRBJ2-5; the match to TRBD1 covers 7 bases. V lost 4 bases, J lost 0 bases, and 8 bases stayed unmatched. Germline loops: CDR1 KGHSH, CDR2 LQKENI. CDR3 length: 16 residues. The CDR3 DNA reads as TGTGCCAGCTCACTGGAACAGGGGCGAAACCAAGAGACCCAGTACTTC. Translated, it gives CASSLEQGRNQETQYF. Looking up the rest from reference TRBV18 and TRBJ2-5 gives the full variable domain: NAGVMQNPRHLVRRRGQEARLRCSPMKGHSHVYWYRQLPEEGLKFMVYLQKENIIDESGMPKERFSAEFPKEGPSILRIQQVVRGDSAAYFCASSLEQGRNQETQYFGPGTRLLVL.

The chain joins TRBV28 to TRBJ2-6; D ambiguous. Germline V lookup: CDR1 MDHEN, CDR2 SYDVKM. The CDR3 loop spans 16 amino acids. V lost 2 bases, J lost 0 bases, and 8 bases lay in between. The CDR3 region is CASSLRGLSGANVLTF. The CDR3 DNA reads as TGTGCCAGCAGTTTACGCGGTCTCTCTGGGGCCAACGTCCTGACTTTC.

The rearrangement uses TRBV6-5 and TRBJ1-1; 7 bases line up with TRBD1. Germline CDR1 reads MNHEY; CDR2 reads SVGAGI. The V segment lost 5 bases and the J segment 13 bases; nucleotides outside the gene matches: 13. The CDR3 sequence is 13 residues long. CDR3 amino acids: CASSPRPGGNGFF. The DNA for the CDR3 is TGTGCCAGCAGTCCACGACCAGGGGGGAACGGTTTCTTT.

This clone was observed at least ten times. The J gene is TRBJ2-1, the V gene TRBV6-6, with D possibly matching TRBD2 (5 bases). The CDR3 covers 13 residues. Germline CDR1 reads MNHNY; CDR2 reads SVGAGI (reference sequence). Trimming left V 7 bases short and J 8 bases short, with 15 bases between. CDR3 in DNA: TGTGCCAGCACCCGGGATACTTGGGATGAGCAGTTCTTC. Encoded protein: CASTRDTWDEQFF.